This T cell receptor (beta chain) was recovered during a study of vaccination and CD4 T cells after COVID-19. As for the study in general: Investigators took post-vaccine samples a median 72 days after dose two, within a range of 14 to 241.

Treatment meaning: approximately 9-day PBMC culture with coronavirus spike peptide pools or control peptides (ViraFEST assay). The sample holds a few counts of this clonotype. What it binds is unknown. The V gene's germline CDR1 is DFQATT and CDR2 SNEGSKA (reference sequence). V was trimmed by 4 bases and J by 5 bases, leaving 11 bases between them. The CDR3 spans 12 residues. Sequencing of cultured CD4+ T cell DNA used the Oncomine TCR Beta short-read assay. TCRdb itself ran the PCR reads through MiXCR, one entry per CDR3 protein. The table has about 20,000 distinct CDR3 sequences, approximately 50% seen once; the top ten hold about 15%.

The source of this sequence is a human donor who had recovered from COVID-19. This chain joins TRBV20-1 and TRBJ1-1; TRBD1 might be the D (6 bases). The material sequenced was CD4+ T cells from blood, cultured in vitro. The DNA of the CDR3 is TGCAGTGCTACCGAGAGGGGGACTGAAGCTTTCTTT. Protein sequence: CSATERGTEAFF.